The rows below give T cell receptor beta chains drawn from one sample of a study of T cell repertoires in cytomegalovirus infection. TCRdb re-called the reads through MiXCR, storing one row per CDR3 protein. The table lists 250,000 to 300,000 distinct CDR3 sequences, less than 25% of them singletons. These receptors have no identified antigens. Sequencing used cultured PBMCs, obtained from culture after CMV antigen stimulation. These receptors were taken from a human donor in good health (CMV status not recorded). Some clones in this sample may be carry-over from other donors' samples. CDR3s include the opening cysteine and the closing phenylalanine or tryptophan. Fields, in order: J gene, D gene, clone size, V gene, CDR3 protein, CDR3 DNA. A D gene is named only where the DNA matches it firmly. Clone size is stated in some rows and not others, as once, few, many or a class when expanded.

>TRBJ2-3|TRBD1|many|TRBV7-9
CASSLLPGQETDTQYF
TGTGCCAGCAGCTTACTTCCGGGACAGGAGACAGATACGCAGTATTTT
>TRBJ2-3|TRBD1|few|TRBV24-1
CATSGDRGDTQYF
TGTGCCACCAGTGGCGACAGGGGAGATACGCAGTATTTT
>TRBJ2-1|TRBD2|few|TRBV29-1
CSVAGTSGGPVDEQFF
TGCAGCGTTGCCGGGACTAGCGGGGGCCCCGTAGATGAGCAGTTCTTC
>TRBJ2-1|NA|NA|TRBV4-1
CASSQVVNEQFF
TGCGCCAGCAGCCAAGTGGTCAATGAGCAGTTCTTC
>TRBJ2-1|TRBD2|few|TRBV27
CASSLHLAGVYNEQFF
TGTGCCAGCAGTTTACATCTAGCGGGAGTCTACAATGAGCAGTTCTTC
>TRBJ1-5|NA|few|TRBV19
CASTFEWGSGSNQPQHF
TGTGCCAGTACCTTTGAGTGGGGGTCCGGGAGCAATCAGCCCCAGCATTTT
>TRBJ1-1|NA|many|TRBV7-2
CASSPRSTNTEAFF
TGTGCCAGCAGCCCCCGGAGCACCAACACTGAAGCTTTCTTT
>TRBJ2-7|TRBD2|many|TRBV20-1
CSARDQSGRAGEQYF
TGCAGTGCTAGAGATCAAAGCGGGAGGGCGGGGGAGCAGTACTTC
>TRBJ1-1|TRBD1|many|TRBV7-2
CASSSYRGPNTEAFF
TGTGCCAGCAGCTCATACAGGGGGCCGAACACTGAAGCTTTCTTT
>TRBJ1-6|TRBD1|NA|TRBV20-1
CSASETGGYRSPLHF
TGCAGTGCTTCGGAGACAGGGGGCTATAGGTCACCCCTCCACTTT
>TRBJ1-2|TRBD1|few|TRBV27
CASTFMPPGTGPIDGYTF
TGTGCCAGCACCTTTATGCCCCCCGGGACAGGTCCAATTGATGGCTACACCTTC
>TRBJ2-2|NA|NA|TRBV4-1
CASSQSLGGSTGELFF
TGCGCCAGCAGCCAATCTCTAGGGGGGAGCACCGGGGAGCTGTTTTTT
>TRBJ1-3|TRBD1|many|TRBV7-2
CASSSTGVRDTIYF
TGTGCCAGCAGCTCGACAGGGGTTAGGGACACCATATATTTT
>TRBJ2-5|TRBD1|few|TRBV6-5
CASSYPGQQETQYF
TGTGCCAGCAGTTACCCGGGACAGCAAGAGACCCAGTACTTC
>TRBJ1-3|NA|NA|TRBV7-9
CASSPSMDQSPGNTIYF
TGTGCCAGCAGCCCATCCATGGATCAATCACCTGGAAACACCATATATTTT
>TRBJ1-2|TRBD1|few|TRBV6-2/TRBV6-3
CASTDHRGQGYTF
TGTGCCAGCACCGACCATAGGGGGCAAGGCTACACCTTC
>TRBJ2-5|NA|NA|TRBV11-2
CASSPERTQETQYF
TGTGCCAGCAGCCCCGAGCGGACCCAAGAGACCCAGTACTTC
>TRBJ1-3|NA|NA|TRBV7-4
CASSLLNSGVGSGNTIYF
TGTGCCAGCAGCTTACTTAACTCAGGGGTTGGCTCTGGAAACACCATATATTTT
>TRBJ2-3|NA|few|TRBV11-3
CASSLGGGEIDTQYF
TGTGCCAGCAGCTTAGGGGGGGGCGAGATAGATACGCAGTATTTT
>TRBJ1-2|TRBD1|few|TRBV12-3/TRBV12-4
CASSMTGNGYTF
TGTGCCAGCAGCATGACAGGGAATGGCTACACCTTC
>TRBJ2-5|NA|NA|TRBV20-1
CSARGQKETQYF
TGCAGTGCTAGAGGCCAGAAAGAGACCCAGTACTTC
>TRBJ2-1|NA|NA|TRBV12-3/TRBV12-4
CASSDRGAGGAEQFF
TGTGCCAGCAGTGACCGGGGGGCAGGTGGGGCTGAGCAGTTCTTC
>TRBJ2-7|NA|many|TRBV7-2
CASSGGGASSYEQYF
TGTGCCAGCAGCGGTGGGGGGGCTAGCTCCTACGAGCAGTACTTC
>TRBJ1-5|NA|few|TRBV7-2
CASSTYQTRDNQPQHF
TGTGCCAGCAGCACTTACCAGACCCGAGACAATCAGCCCCAGCATTTT
>TRBJ2-1|NA|NA|TRBV20-1
CSANLLASPGDEQFF
TGCAGTGCTAACCTGCTAGCGTCCCCGGGGGATGAGCAGTTCTTC
>TRBJ1-5|NA|few|TRBV27
CASREGSRRNQPQHF
TGTGCCAGCAGGGAAGGGAGCAGGAGGAATCAGCCCCAGCATTTT